What follows are 7 T cell receptor beta chains derived from one specimen sequenced in a study of blood T cell repertoires in COVID-19 (TCRdb year 2020). The library was obtained by the immunoSEQ multiplex PCR assay. The source is immuneACCESS, and TCRdb retained only in-frame sequences with V and J called. Part of the clones is not carried over; for the studies checked, unresolved V genes explain less than half of this, and the remainder is unexplained. In all, the sample holds about 64,000 clones, and 88% of those were seen once. Roughly 40% of the sample is held by the ten biggest clonotypes. Sequences were obtained from peripheral blood. These receptors were taken from a woman aged 55-70 years with COVID-19, enrolled during active disease.

The chain links TRBV18 to TRBJ1-1; D call uncertain. The CDR3 is 12 residues long. Germline V gene data show CDR1 as KGHSH and CDR2 as LQKENI. Between the trimmed V and J ends, which lost 3 bases and 5 bases, there was a span of 7 bases. The CDR3 sequence: CASSPQRTEAFF. CDR3 nucleotides: TGTGCCAGCTCACCCCAGAGGACTGAAGCTTTCTTT.

This chain joins TRBV13 and TRBJ1-2, with D uncertain. V was clipped by 0 bases and J by 4 bases, with 6 bases between them. Germline V gene lookup returns CDR1 PRHDT and CDR2 FYEKMQ (reference sequence). The CDR3 runs 13 residues. Here the CDR3 reads CASSLGVGYGYTF. The CDR3 DNA follows: TGTGCCAGCAGCTTAGGAGTCGGCTATGGCTACACCTTC.

The chain employs TRBV3-1 (or the pseudogene TRBV3-2) and TRBJ1-2; 11 nucleotides match TRBD1. The V and J ends lost 4 bases and 7 bases, in that order; junction bases with no gene match: 8. Germline CDR1 LGHDT, CDR2 YNNKEL (reference sequence). The CDR3 extends over 15 amino acids. This CDR3 reads CASSPRTGGAGGYTF. DNA of the CDR3: TGTGCCAGCAGCCCCCGGACAGGGGGCGCGGGTGGCTACACCTTC.

V and J are TRBV5-6 and TRBJ2-7; 10 nucleotides agree with TRBD1. The V segment lost 4 bases and the J segment 4 bases; nucleotides outside the gene matches: 5. The CDR3 consists of 14 residues. CDR1 and CDR2 (germline): SGHDT, YYEEEE. CDR3 in amino acids: CASSQGQGRYEQYF. The CDR3 DNA sequence: TGTGCCAGCAGCCAGGGACAGGGGAGGTACGAGCAGTACTTC.

The gene calls are TRBV6-1 and TRBJ1-5; 8 bases match TRBD1. The germline gives CDR1 MNHNS, CDR2 SASEGT. Trimming cost V 3 bases and J 6 bases; bases outside gene matches: 7. The CDR3 totals 15 residues. The CDR3 loop is CASSERQGIGQPQHF. DNA of the CDR3: TGTGCCAGCAGTGAGAGACAGGGGATCGGTCAGCCCCAGCATTTT.

This chain links TRBV30 with TRBJ2-3; a weak D match, TRBD1 (6 bases). Germline CDR1 GTSNPN, CDR2 SVGIG (reference sequence). V shed 5 bases and J shed 2 bases, with 14 bases lying between them. The CDR3 runs to 14 residues. In nucleotides, the CDR3 is TGTGCCTGGGCTAAGGGACAATACACAGATACGCAGTATTTT. Translating gives CAWAKGQYTDTQYF.

The genes are TRBV5-1 and TRBJ2-1; TRBD2 matches 7 bases. There are 17 residues in the CDR3. After removal of 0 bases from V and 0 bases from J, the junction contained 6 bases not matched to a gene. Per the germline V gene, CDR1 is SGHRS and CDR2 is YFSETQ. DNA of the CDR3: TGCGCCAGCAGCTTGGTTGCGGGAGTGAACTCCTACAATGAGCAGTTCTTC. Its translation is CASSLVAGVNSYNEQFF.